The following is a T cell receptor beta chain sequence with its context. The antigen is unknown. These data are taken from a study of T cell responses to AZD1222 COVID-19 vaccine. Overall study findings and caveats: Repertoire sampling was restricted to post-peak T cell response timepoints. Vaccination with two AZD1222 doses was followed by a rise in Spike-specific TCR breadth and depth. Donor demographics were predominantly white British with a female majority; clonal diversity may be underestimated.

The method was immunoSEQ multiplex PCR; TCRdb's version includes in-frame clones alone and lacks a portion of them. The table lists around 100,000 clones, around 96% of them singletons, with approximately 2.2% in the top ten. Here the sequenced sample was peripheral blood, taken on day 0 of AZD1222 vaccination. This TCR derives from an adult in good health.

The CDR3 nucleotides read TGTGCCAGCAGCAACCTACGACCCCACTACGAGCAGTACTTC. Amino acid sequence: CASSNLRPHYEQYF. This chain links TRBV5-6 with TRBJ2-7, with unresolved D. This CDR3 has 14 amino acids. Trimming shortened V by 4 bases and J by 3 bases, and 14 bases separated the two germline ends. In germline, CDR1 is SGHDT, CDR2 YYEEEE.